Sequencing of this TCR beta chain was carried out in a study of T-cell reconstitution after alpha-beta-depleted transplantation in children. The authors prepared the TCRbeta library with unique molecular identifiers. Using its own MiXCR run on the PCR reads, TCRdb lists one record per CDR3 protein. The repertoire holds around 680,000 distinct CDR3 sequences, with 15% to 20% as singletons. With 0 bases clipped from V and 0 bases from J, the junction kept 2 bases outside the gene matches. CDR3 length equals 15 residues. Per germline, CDR1 DFQATT and CDR2 SNEGSKA (reference sequence). This clonotype has at least ten counts.

Sequencing was performed on PBMCs from the stem cell graft donor, taken from the stem cell graft. The chain has TRBV20-1 and TRBJ1-3; 7 bases are a match to TRBD1. This clonotype originated in a human donor who donated a stem cell graft to a child with acute myeloid leukemia. CDR3 protein: CSARDRDSSGNTIYF. CDR3 coding DNA: TGCAGTGCTAGAGATCGGGACAGCTCTGGAAACACCATATATTTT.